This is a list of T cell receptor beta chains from one sample in a study of cytomegalovirus exposure and HLA in healthy donors. Clones were read by immunoSEQ multiplex PCR, and TCRdb kept only the in-frame ones, dropping some. Here the sample spans approximately 120,000 clones, over 65% being singletons. The sample comprised PBMCs. These receptor sequences come from a man younger than 30 in good health and CMV-seropositive. Both conserved end residues are part of each CDR3. Size is omitted from some rows. Given values are once, few, many or a class for expanded clones.

CDR3 protein: CASRQRQGLITLAKNIQYF
clone size: NA
V gene: TRBV7-3
J gene: TRBJ2-4

CDR3 protein: CASSSGQGAYEQYF
clone size: NA
V gene: TRBV5-1
J gene: TRBJ2-7

CDR3 protein: CASSLGRNTEAFF
clone size: few
V gene: TRBV5-1
J gene: TRBJ1-1

CDR3 protein: CASSPGQGREKLFF
clone size: NA
V gene: TRBV7-9
J gene: TRBJ1-4

CDR3 protein: CASSSVAGGSETQYF
clone size: once
V gene: TRBV5-1
J gene: TRBJ2-5

CDR3 protein: CASSEGLAYGYTF
clone size: NA
V gene: TRBV6-1
J gene: TRBJ1-2

CDR3 protein: CASRPPWRTLGQPQHF
clone size: once
V gene: TRBV6-6
J gene: TRBJ1-5

CDR3 protein: CASGPGQGNTIYF
clone size: NA
V gene: TRBV12-5
J gene: TRBJ1-3

CDR3 protein: CATSRDRVSGANVLTF
clone size: NA
V gene: TRBV15
J gene: TRBJ2-6

CDR3 protein: CASSQNRGSNTEAFF
clone size: NA
V gene: TRBV4-1
J gene: TRBJ1-1

CDR3 protein: CASSPLTSGNTGELFF
clone size: NA
V gene: TRBV27
J gene: TRBJ2-2

CDR3 protein: CASSPTGQGVTEAFF
clone size: few
V gene: TRBV5-1
J gene: TRBJ1-1

CDR3 protein: CASSLIGQGTYEQYF
clone size: NA
V gene: TRBV28
J gene: TRBJ2-7

CDR3 protein: CASRTSSEAFF
clone size: NA
V gene: TRBV6-5
J gene: TRBJ1-1

CDR3 protein: CASSHRDRGTDTQYF
clone size: NA
V gene: TRBV6-5
J gene: TRBJ2-3

CDR3 protein: CASSFWEDSGYTF
clone size: NA
V gene: TRBV5-1
J gene: TRBJ1-2

CDR3 protein: CASSPPEGAYGYTF
clone size: NA
V gene: TRBV19
J gene: TRBJ1-2

CDR3 protein: CASSQSVGQVNNEQFF
clone size: NA
V gene: TRBV7-6
J gene: TRBJ2-1

CDR3 protein: CASSLKASSGASDTQYF
clone size: NA
V gene: TRBV5-4
J gene: TRBJ2-3

CDR3 protein: CASSLSPTNTEAFF
clone size: NA
V gene: TRBV7-6
J gene: TRBJ1-1

CDR3 protein: CASSADRYAEAFF
clone size: NA
V gene: TRBV6-4
J gene: TRBJ1-1

CDR3 protein: CASSSGTGGRYSTDTQYF
clone size: NA
V gene: TRBV5-1
J gene: TRBJ2-3

CDR3 protein: CASSLNKISPLHF
clone size: NA
V gene: TRBV5-1
J gene: TRBJ1-6

CDR3 protein: CASSAVEAGNTIYF
clone size: NA
V gene: TRBV7-9
J gene: TRBJ1-3

CDR3 protein: CASSGIDRGSTDTQYF
clone size: NA
V gene: TRBV7-9
J gene: TRBJ2-3

CDR3 protein: CASSPGQGTRTQHF
clone size: NA
V gene: TRBV28
J gene: TRBJ1-5

CDR3 protein: CATDNGGAQETQYF
clone size: NA
V gene: TRBV10-2
J gene: TRBJ2-5

CDR3 protein: CASTPAGGGDYEQYF
clone size: NA
V gene: TRBV27
J gene: TRBJ2-7

CDR3 protein: CASSELRAGELFF
clone size: NA
V gene: TRBV6-1
J gene: TRBJ2-2

CDR3 protein: CASSETTGTYGPQHF
clone size: NA
V gene: TRBV2
J gene: TRBJ1-5

CDR3 protein: CASSPPAPLDSPLHF
clone size: NA
V gene: TRBV18
J gene: TRBJ1-6

CDR3 protein: CASRSPGTASSGANVLTF
clone size: NA
V gene: TRBV11-2
J gene: TRBJ2-6

CDR3 protein: CASSLWDTLSGNTIYF
clone size: once
V gene: TRBV11-1
J gene: TRBJ1-3

CDR3 protein: CASSPAGQADQPQHF
clone size: NA
V gene: TRBV4-1
J gene: TRBJ1-5

CDR3 protein: CASSLGQGAVEAFF
clone size: NA
V gene: TRBV5-5
J gene: TRBJ1-1

CDR3 protein: CASSPSEETQYF
clone size: NA
V gene: TRBV18
J gene: TRBJ2-5

CDR3 protein: CASSLTGTRGYNEQFF
clone size: NA
V gene: TRBV27
J gene: TRBJ2-1

CDR3 protein: CASRGGSHTDTQYF
clone size: NA
V gene: TRBV5-1
J gene: TRBJ2-3

CDR3 protein: CASSFSGAYTDTQYF
clone size: NA
V gene: TRBV7-3
J gene: TRBJ2-3

CDR3 protein: CASSLAVGAETQYF
clone size: NA
V gene: TRBV5-1
J gene: TRBJ2-5

CDR3 protein: CASSLGTSDGDEQFF
clone size: NA
V gene: TRBV18
J gene: TRBJ2-1

CDR3 protein: CASSMDSFYGYTF
clone size: NA
V gene: TRBV18
J gene: TRBJ1-2

CDR3 protein: CSALLTGSLHF
clone size: NA
V gene: TRBV20-1
J gene: TRBJ1-6

CDR3 protein: CASSATQNTEAFF
clone size: NA
V gene: TRBV7-9
J gene: TRBJ1-1

CDR3 protein: CASNGAGGPRDTQYF
clone size: NA
V gene: TRBV2
J gene: TRBJ2-3